This entry lists 11 T cell receptor beta chains sequenced from one sample in a study of T-cell reconstitution after alpha-beta-depleted transplantation in children. TCRbeta library construction was performed incorporating unique molecular identifiers. MiXCR was run by TCRdb on the PCR reads, yielding one entry per CDR3 protein. Here the sample spans hundreds of thousands of distinct CDR3 sequences, about 16% being singletons. The input for sequencing was PBMCs from the stem cell graft donor, taken from the stem cell graft. The origin of the receptors is a human donor who donated a stem cell graft to a child with acute lymphoblastic leukemia.

This chain joins TRBV7-9 and TRBJ2-5, with a weak D call TRBD2 (6 bases). The germline V gene encodes CDR1 SEHNR and CDR2 FQNEAQ (reference sequence). The CDR3 consists of 16 residues. V was trimmed by 3 bases and J by 4 bases, leaving 18 bases between them. The CDR3 DNA reads as TGTGCCAGCAGCTTGTTAAAGGTCGGGACTCGAGAGACCCAGTACTTC. Translating it yields CASSLLKVGTRETQYF.

The chain recombines TRBV7-9 with TRBJ1-6; TRBD1 matches 7 bases. CDR1 is SEHNR, CDR2 FQNEAQ, per germline (reference sequence). V gave up 5 bases and J gave up 4 bases; unmatched junction bases: 11. The CDR3 loop spans 17 amino acids. CDR3: CASSRPRGQNYNSPLHF. For the CDR3, the DNA is TGTGCCAGCAGCCGCCCCAGGGGACAGAATTATAATTCACCCCTCCACTTT.

This clonotype was counted a few times. This chain joins TRBV30 and TRBJ2-1; no firm D call. Germline V lookup: CDR1 GTSNPN, CDR2 SVGIG (reference sequence). This CDR3 contains 14 residues. V gave up 1 base and J gave up 2 bases, with 9 bases separating them. The chain's CDR3 is CAWSDSGPYNEQFF. In nucleotides, the CDR3 is TGTGCCTGGAGTGATTCAGGTCCCTACAATGAGCAGTTCTTC.

This chain connects TRBV6-2 or TRBV6-3 to TRBJ2-1, with a tentative D call TRBD2 (6 bases). Germline V gene data show CDR1 as MNHEY and CDR2 as SVGEGT. Deletions cut 6 bases from V and 3 bases from J, with 15 bases between. The length of the CDR3 is 15 residues. The CDR3 nucleotides are TGTGCCAGCAGCGGGTTGGGGACTCGCTACAATGAGCAGTTCTTC. Its translation is CASSGLGTRYNEQFF.

This clonotype has only a few counts. The chain carries TRBV6-1 and TRBJ2-7, with D possibly matching TRBD2 (5 bases). Germline V gene sequence: CDR1 MNHNS, CDR2 SASEGT. The CDR3 is 15 residues long. V was shortened by 4 bases and J by 0 bases, with 13 bases between the two germline ends. The CDR3 sequence is CASSGTSRPSYEQYF. DNA for the CDR3: TGTGCCAGCAGTGGGACTTCTCGACCCTCCTACGAGCAGTACTTC.

In this sample, this clonotype turned up a few times. This chain uses TRBV7-2 with TRBJ2-1; D gene ambiguous. With 3 bases removed from V and 8 bases from J, the gap between germline ends came to 11 bases. This CDR3 spans 13 amino acids. CDR1 SGHTA and CDR2 FQGNSA come from the germline V gene. In nucleotides, the CDR3 is TGTGCCAGCAGCTTCAGTCACCGACATGAGCAGTTCTTC. It codes for CASSFSHRHEQFF.

A few counts support this clonotype. The rearrangement links TRBV6-5 to TRBJ2-7; D gene unclear. Trimming removed 2 bases from V and 0 bases from J, with 8 bases in between. CDR1 is MNHEY, CDR2 SVGAGI, per germline. The CDR3 contains 14 residues. CDR3 sequence reads: CASSYKASSYEQYF. CDR3 in DNA: TGTGCCAGCAGTTACAAGGCTAGCTCCTACGAGCAGTACTTC.

This clonotype was detected a few times. The chain couples TRBV7-3 to TRBJ1-1; D is unclear. Germline V gives CDR1 SGHTA, CDR2 FQGTGA. The CDR3 has 13 amino acids. The V and J ends lost 7 bases and 1 base respectively, with 10 bases between them. The CDR3 DNA is TGTGCCAGCAAAGGGAGGGCGAACACTGAAGCTTTCTTT. Protein sequence: CASKGRANTEAFF.

The genes are TRBV10-3 and TRBJ2-2; 7 nucleotides agree with TRBD1. The V gene's germline CDR1 is ENHRY and CDR2 SYGVKD. The junction had 7 bases not matched to a gene; V was cut back by 6 bases and J by 6 bases. The CDR3 is made up of 14 amino acids. This chain's CDR3 is CAIRTGKGAGELFF. Here the CDR3 DNA reads TGTGCCATCAGGACAGGGAAAGGGGCCGGGGAGCTGTTTTTT.

The chain employs TRBV20-1 and TRBJ2-7; weak D call: TRBD1 (6 bases). Germline assignment: CDR1 DFQATT and CDR2 SNEGSKA (reference sequence). V lost 6 bases to trimming and J lost 2 bases, with 14 bases between them. CDR3 length: 13 amino acids. CDR3 residues: CSANRDTTYEQYF. The CDR3 region has the DNA TGCAGTGCCAACCGGGACACCACCTACGAGCAGTACTTC.

This clonotype was recorded many times. The genes are TRBV12-3 or TRBV12-4 and TRBJ2-5, with 10 bases that match TRBD2. After removal of 0 bases from V and 5 bases from J, the junction contained 9 bases not matched to a gene. The CDR3 sequence is 17 residues long. The CDR3 sequence is CASSLALAGRPRETQYF. In DNA form, the CDR3 reads TGTGCCAGCAGTTTAGCACTAGCGGGACGCCCTCGGGAGACCCAGTACTTC.